What follows is one TCR beta chain and its context. V shed 4 bases, J shed 5 bases, and the junction held 8 bases outside the gene matches. From germline, CDR1 is SGHAT and CDR2 FQNNGV. The CDR3 runs 15 residues. This sample was included in a study of blood T cell repertoires in COVID-19. About the research overall: Samples taken during acute and convalescent COVID-19 were collected in the United States, Italy and Spain. From T cells, B-cell-depleted T cells, or PBMCs came the material, which was cDNA or gDNA.

Generated by immunoSEQ multiplex PCR, the TCRdb table keeps only in-frame clones and is missing some. The table includes 160,000 or so clones, roughly 90% detected once. The TCR sequence derives from a man in his 60s with acute or convalescent COVID-19. V usage is TRBV11-2 and J usage is TRBJ2-1, with 7 bases fitting TRBD1. The sample was peripheral blood. The CDR3 DNA reads TGTGCCAGCAGCTCCGCGACAGGGCTGAACAATGAGCAGTTCTTC. It yields the protein CASSSATGLNNEQFF.